The next 24 T cell receptor beta chains were all read from a single sample in a study of blood T cell repertoires in COVID-19. Measured with immunoSEQ multiplex PCR; TCRdb has only the in-frame clones, and not every one. The data show roughly 190,000 clones, 83% seen once. Sequenced: peripheral blood. These receptors all stem from a man over 45 with active or convalescent COVID-19.

The CDR3: CASSELNGEGELFF. The CDR3 bases are TGTGCCAGCAGTGAGCTCAACGGAGAAGGGGAGCTGTTTTTT. The chain recombines TRBV6-1 with TRBJ2-2, with D unclear. The CDR3 has 14 residues. The ends were cut back, 3 bases at V and 8 bases at J, with 13 bases in the middle. Germline assignment: CDR1 MNHNS and CDR2 SASEGT.

The rearrangement uses TRBV15 and TRBJ1-4; 7 bases are shared with TRBD1. This CDR3 contains 14 residues. V lost 1 base and J lost 6; bases outside the gene matches: 2. The germline V gene encodes CDR1 LNHNV and CDR2 YYDKDF (reference sequence). The DNA for the CDR3 is TGTGCCACCAGCAGAGCCAGGGGGGATGAAAAACTGTTTTTT. Amino acids: CATSRARGDEKLFF.

CDR3 nucleotides: TGTGCCAGCAGCATGTTCGGACAGGGGGGCGGAGAGAATGAAAAACTGTTTTTT. Protein sequence: CASSMFGQGGGENEKLFF. The chain is built from TRBV5-4 and TRBJ1-4; TRBD1 agrees at 10 bases. Unmatched junction bases numbered 14, after V lost 4 bases and J lost 5 bases. Per the germline V gene, CDR1 is SGHNT and CDR2 is YYREEE (reference sequence). This CDR3 has 18 residues.

The V and J genes are TRBV10-3 and TRBJ2-7, with TRBD1 identical over 9 bases. V was pared by 9 bases and J by 2 bases, with 8 bases of the junction left unmatched. The germline V gene has CDR1 ENHRY and CDR2 SYGVKD. The CDR3 runs to 14 residues. This chain's CDR3 is CAIGPGTGTYEQYF. DNA of the CDR3: TGTGCCATTGGGCCCGGGACAGGGACCTACGAGCAGTACTTC.

This rearrangement joins TRBV6-6 to TRBJ1-5; 11 nucleotides align to TRBD1. The germline V gene encodes CDR1 MNHNY and CDR2 SVGAGI (reference sequence). J gave up 2 bases and V 5 bases, and 5 bases lay outside the gene matches. The CDR3 totals 16 residues. CDR3: CASSLGQGAGNQPQHF. CDR3 DNA sequence: TGTGCCAGCAGTCTTGGACAGGGGGCGGGCAATCAGCCCCAGCATTTT.

This sequence joins TRBV9 and TRBJ2-3, with D perhaps matching TRBD2 (5 bases). In germline, CDR1 is SGDLS, CDR2 YYNGEE. This CDR3 region has 16 residues. Trimming cost V 4 bases and J 2 bases, with 17 bases left between them. DNA of the CDR3: TGTGCCAGCAGCCCCCGACTAACTGGTTTCACAGATACGCAGTATTTT. Its translation: CASSPRLTGFTDTQYF.

This clone was seen a handful of times. The chain is built from TRBV6-5 and TRBJ1-2; TRBD1 might be the D (6 bases). CDR1 is MNHEY, CDR2 SVGAGI, per germline. The CDR3 totals 13 residues. V lost 4 bases to trimming and J lost 2 bases, with 8 bases between them. As DNA, the CDR3 is TGTGCCAGCAGTTCAACAGGGAACTATGGCTACACCTTC. Its translation: CASSSTGNYGYTF.

The gene calls are TRBV4-3 and TRBJ1-1; D may be TRBD1 (6 bases). The V gene lost 1 base and the J gene lost 11 bases, with 17 bases spanning the gap. CDR1 LGHNA and CDR2 YSLEER come from the germline V gene. The CDR3 covers 14 residues. The CDR3 region is CASSQASRGRQAFF. In nucleotides, the CDR3 is TGCGCCAGCAGCCAAGCCAGCAGGGGCCGGCAGGCTTTCTTT.

This clone was seen a handful of times. The rearrangement uses TRBV28 and TRBJ1-5; the match to TRBD1 covers 8 bases. The trim removed 6 bases at V and 7 bases at J, leaving 8 bases unmatched. Germline CDR1 reads MDHEN; CDR2 reads SYDVKM. The CDR3 runs 14 residues. The CDR3, as DNA: TGTGCCAGCAGGTGGACAGGGCTAGTGCAGCCCCAGCATTTT. This gives the protein CASRWTGLVQPQHF.

The chain has TRBV7-9 and TRBJ2-2, with 10 bases identical to TRBD2. CDR3 size: 17 residues. Unmatched junction bases numbered 7, after V lost 3 bases and J lost 3 bases. CDR1 is SEHNR, CDR2 FQNEAQ, per germline (reference sequence). This CDR3 reads CASSFHALAGDTGELFF. In nucleotides, the CDR3 is TGTGCCAGCAGCTTTCATGCGCTAGCGGGGGACACCGGGGAGCTGTTTTTT.

V usage is TRBV29-1 and J usage is TRBJ2-1; 7 nucleotides align to TRBD2. CDR1 SQVTM and CDR2 ANQGSEA come from the germline V gene. V was clipped by 7 bases and J by 4 bases; unmatched bases: 13. The CDR3 has 15 amino acids. CDR3 amino acids: CSAHNPGAGYNEQFF. CDR3 DNA: TGCAGCGCCCACAACCCGGGAGCGGGGTACAATGAGCAGTTCTTC.

This chain uses TRBV2 with TRBJ1-1; 7 bases match TRBD1. Germline V gene lookup returns CDR1 SNHLY and CDR2 FYNNEI. The CDR3 runs 15 residues. The V and J ends lost 11 bases and 4 bases, in that order; junction bases with no gene match: 16. This CDR3 reads CASSRDRTPTTEAFF. Written as DNA, the CDR3 is TGTGCCTCTTCTAGGGACAGAACACCGACCACTGAAGCTTTCTTT.

V and J are TRBV2 and TRBJ2-5; 14 bases are shared with TRBD2. Trimming took 7 bases from V and 6 from J; bases not matched to a gene: 7. The length of the CDR3 is 15 residues. Germline CDR1 SNHLY, CDR2 FYNNEI. CDR3 in DNA: TGTGCCAGCAAGAGACTAGCGGGGGGGCCCAAGACCCAGTACTTC. Its protein is CASKRLAGGPKTQYF.

This clone has a single count. The V gene is TRBV11-3, the J gene TRBJ2-1; D possibly corresponds to TRBD2 (7 bases). V was clipped by 4 bases and J by 9 bases, with 16 bases between them. The germline V gene encodes CDR1 SGHNT and CDR2 YENEEA. This CDR3 has 14 residues. DNA of the CDR3: TGTGCCAGCAGCTCCCTGGGGGGGCAGGGTGAGCAGTTCTTC. Translation gives CASSSLGGQGEQFF.

This CDR3 is CASSQFGQRGNQPQHF. The CDR3 region has the DNA TGTGCCAGCAGCCAATTTGGACAGAGGGGCAATCAGCCCCAGCATTTT. The chain carries TRBV3-1 (or the pseudogene TRBV3-2) and TRBJ1-5; possibly TRBD1 for D (6 bases). The CDR3 has 16 residues. V dropped 2 bases and J dropped 2 bases, with 13 bases sitting between them. CDR1 LGHDT and CDR2 YNNKEL come from the germline V gene (reference sequence).

The chain has TRBV28 and TRBJ2-7, with D possibly being TRBD1 (6 bases). The CDR3 runs to 14 residues. With 4 bases removed from V and 2 bases from J, the gap between germline ends came to 12 bases. Looked up from germline, CDR1 is MDHEN and CDR2 is SYDVKM. The CDR3 is CASSSPGTTYEQYF. DNA for the CDR3: TGTGCCAGCAGTTCACCCGGGACAACCTACGAGCAGTACTTC.

This chain connects TRBV9 to TRBJ2-7; TRBD2 is a possible D gene (6 bases). Trimming took off 0 bases at V and 0 bases at J, with 10 bases between the two ends. Germline CDR1 is SGDLS and CDR2 is YYNGEE. The CDR3 consists of 15 residues. In nucleotides, the CDR3 is TGTGCCAGCAGCGTAGGGTGGGAGGACTCCTACGAGCAGTACTTC. Amino acids: CASSVGWEDSYEQYF.

The V gene is TRBV7-8, the J gene TRBJ1-1, with TRBD1 identical over 7 bases. Germline lookup yields CDR1 SGHVS and CDR2 FQNEAQ. There are 14 residues in the CDR3. The ends lost 3 bases at V and 8 bases at J; junction bases unmatched: 9. In DNA, the CDR3 is TGTGCCAGCAGCTTCTTCAGGGGGATGAGAGAAGCTTTCTTT. Translation: CASSFFRGMREAFF.

The chain carries TRBV5-5 and TRBJ1-2; D remains unclear. CDR3 length: 12 residues. Germline assignment: CDR1 SGHKS and CDR2 YYEKEE (reference sequence). V dropped 4 bases and J dropped 8 bases, with 12 bases sitting between them. This chain's CDR3 is CASSAPSGGYTF. As DNA, the CDR3 is TGTGCCAGCAGCGCCCCCTCGGGGGGCTACACCTTC.

The gene calls are TRBV18 and TRBJ1-5; no definite D call. This CDR3 has 12 amino acids. Looked up from germline, CDR1 is KGHSH and CDR2 is LQKENI. The V gene lost 3 bases and the J gene lost 7 bases, with 7 bases spanning the gap. CDR3 nucleotide sequence: TGTGCCAGCTCACCCCCGGGGCAGCCCCAGCATTTT. As protein: CASSPPGQPQHF. The full variable domain, completed using reference TRBV18 and TRBJ1-5, is NAGVMQNPRHLVRRRGQEARLRCSPMKGHSHVYWYRQLPEEGLKFMVYLQKENIIDESGMPKERFSAEFPKEGPSILRIQQVVRGDSAAYFCASSPPGQPQHFGDGTRLSIL.

This clone was seen only once. CDR3 DNA: TGCGCCAGCAGTGTCCAGGGAAAAGACACTGAAGCTTTCTTT. Translating it yields CASSVQGKDTEAFF. V and J are TRBV10-1 and TRBJ1-1; D is perhaps TRBD1 (5 bases). Trimming stripped 4 bases from V and 3 bases from J, with 12 bases between. CDR1 and CDR2 from the germline V gene are WNHNN and SYGVQD (reference sequence). CDR3 length: 14 residues.

The genes are TRBV30 and TRBJ2-7; D uncertain. Germline V gene data show CDR1 as GTSNPN and CDR2 as SVGIG (reference sequence). Trimming removed 3 bases at V and 4 bases at J, with 16 bases between. The CDR3 runs 14 residues. CDR3 residues: CAWSPRPMGYEQYF. The CDR3 DNA reads as TGTGCCTGGAGCCCCAGGCCGATGGGTTACGAGCAGTACTTC.

The chain has TRBV18 and TRBJ2-7, with TRBD1 matching 9 bases. V shed 3 bases, J shed 7 bases, and the junction held 25 bases outside the gene matches. The CDR3 has 20 residues. Germline V gives CDR1 KGHSH, CDR2 LQKENI. CDR3 coding DNA: TGTGCCAGCTCACCCTCTCGGGACAGGGCTAAGCGGGGAGGTTCTACGGAGCAGTACTTC. Amino acids: CASSPSRDRAKRGGSTEQYF. Together with reference TRBV18 and TRBJ2-7, the CDR3 gives the full variable domain: NAGVMQNPRHLVRRRGQEARLRCSPMKGHSHVYWYRQLPEEGLKFMVYLQKENIIDESGMPKERFSAEFPKEGPSILRIQQVVRGDSAAYFCASSPSRDRAKRGGSTEQYFGPGTRLTVT.

This sequence joins TRBV11-2 and TRBJ2-2; 8 nucleotides line up with TRBD1. In germline, CDR1 is SGHAT, CDR2 FQNNGV. The V segment lost 5 bases and the J segment 6 bases; nucleotides outside the gene matches: 5. This CDR3 region has 14 residues. The CDR3: CASSAETGAGELFF. The CDR3, as DNA: TGTGCCAGCAGCGCTGAGACAGGGGCCGGGGAGCTGTTTTTT.